This entry features one T cell receptor beta chain sequence. This clonotype has just one count. It has no known antigen specificity. No base quality values were provided; no much bigger clone lies one nucleotide off. The sample belongs to a study of blood T cells in healthy people across ages (dated by TCRdb to about 2015). Some background on the complete study: Template switching captured roughly one uniquely barcoded TCR beta cDNA molecule per two T cells in model experiments. Four age groups were formed from the donors: young (average approximately 15 years), middle-aged (approximately 40), aged (over 55) and long-lived (less than 85). Age-related changes in TCR beta repertoire diversity were measured in the study by deep sequencing normalized with unique cDNA molecular identifiers. To avoid experimental bias, donors of different ages were distributed randomly across sequencing lanes. Using the same blood draw, the study looked at two additional independent replicas of 1 million unique cDNA reads for two donors, one aged 18 to 30 and the other aged 80 or older. The paper as a whole reports these results and caveats: Since profiling was done on bulk unsorted PBMCs, naive and antigen-experienced compartments could not be conclusively compared. The CMV infection status of donors was not known, potentially confounding age-related changes in expanded clonotypes. Compared with the aged group, more naive CD4+ T cells, fewer expanded clones and increased TCR diversity were shown by the long-lived group, suggesting age selection. The percentage of naive T cells measured by flow cytometry correlated strongly with observed TCR beta diversity. Observed TCR beta diversity per million T cells fell roughly linearly with age, and a significant reduction was already apparent by age about 36. Estimates of total diversity from one million sequenced T cells were regarded as lower bounds and underestimates.

Library construction relied on 5' RACE. Sequencing was carried out with an Illumina HiSeq 2500. The second PCR ran for about 6 to 12 cycles and used a J-beta primer mix along with a sample-barcoded 5' primer. A unique molecular identifier was introduced onto each TCR beta cDNA molecule by a template-switch 5' adaptor carrying 12 random nucleotides. Each sample yielded at least 3 million CDR3-containing paired-end reads. First-strand cDNA was synthesized from all RNA with the Mint cDNA synthesis kit, primed by a TRBC-specific oligonucleotide. Following uracil-DNA glycosylase treatment, a first 18-cycle PCR with universal primers M1SS and BC2_uni_R was performed on all cDNA. In the original analysis: Each sample was normalized by randomly selecting 1 million high-quality reads, each carrying a distinct molecular identifier. Instead of being binned into consensus sequences, reads that shared molecular identifiers were thrown out. MiTCR, with a Q25 quality threshold and the strictest error-elimination algorithm, was used for CDR3 identification, clonotype clustering and error correction. A nonparametric unseen species model with Euler transformation was used to estimate a lower bound on total TCR beta diversity. TCRdb trimmed public reads at Q25 via fastp, called clones via MiXCR and kept in-frame beta chains. When rows share a CDR3 protein, they turn into one entry using the most common DNA and genes. TCRdb, not the authors, supplied the V and J calls. This sample lists roughly 900,000 distinct CDR3 sequences; about 44% were detected once. Of the sample, 13% falls within the top ten clones.

The donors were a few dozen Caucasian individuals from Russia, aged roughly 6 to 100 years, who were systemically healthy. Each donor gave ten milliliters of peripheral blood, collected into EDTA-treated Vacutainer tubes. PBMCs were isolated by Ficoll-Paque density-gradient centrifugation, with at least 6.5 million obtained per sample. Trizol reagent was used to extract total RNA from the PBMCs, yielding at least 6 micrograms per sample. For every donor, an aliquot of PBMCs went through flow cytometry to measure the percentages of naive CD45RAhigh/CD27high T cells. The source of this sequence is a man aged 30 to 45 in good health. Sequenced input: blood.

The CDR3 amino acid sequence is: CASSPGPTRHEQYF. DNA sequence: TGTGCCAGTAGCCCGGGACCCACGCGACACGAGCAGTACTTC. The chain is made from TRBV19 and TRBJ2-4; the D gene assignment is perhaps TRBD1 or TRBD2, with each matching 5 bases. The closer fit of TRBJ2-7 to the DNA end suggests the J call may be wrong. The CDR3 spans 14 residues, from the cysteine through the phenylalanine. The only DNA kept is the CDR3, 42 bases in frame from the first base. Taken from the germline V gene (reference sequence), the CDR1 and CDR2 loops are LNHDA and SQIVND.